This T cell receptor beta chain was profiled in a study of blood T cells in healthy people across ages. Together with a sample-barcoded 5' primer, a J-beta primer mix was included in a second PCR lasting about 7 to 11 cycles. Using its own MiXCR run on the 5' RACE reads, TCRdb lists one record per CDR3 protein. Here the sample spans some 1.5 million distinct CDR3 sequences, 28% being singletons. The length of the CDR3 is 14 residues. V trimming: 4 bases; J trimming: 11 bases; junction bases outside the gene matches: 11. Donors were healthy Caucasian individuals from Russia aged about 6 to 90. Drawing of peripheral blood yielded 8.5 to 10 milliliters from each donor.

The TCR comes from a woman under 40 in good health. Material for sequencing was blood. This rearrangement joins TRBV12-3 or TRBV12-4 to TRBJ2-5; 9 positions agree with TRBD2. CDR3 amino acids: CASSWSGGYLEQYF. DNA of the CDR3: TGTGCCAGCAGTTGGAGCGGGGGGTATTTAGAGCAGTACTTC.